This TCR beta chain was retrieved from a study of CD8 T cells in ankylosing spondylitis. Findings of the study overall: Relatively rare in peripheral blood, disease-linked clones were also CD8+. Seemingly characteristic of ankylosing spondylitis blood was a TCR beta motif consisting of roughly 8 highly homologous variants. Clones linked to disease were reported to show significant enrichment in matched ankylosing spondylitis synovial fluid.

In germline, CDR1 is MNHNS, CDR2 SASEGT. The CDR3 is made up of 13 amino acids. V dropped 6 bases and J dropped 2 bases, with 10 bases sitting between them. It was by quantitative 5'-RACE with molecular barcodes that TCR beta libraries were made. From the 5' RACE reads, TCRdb called clonotypes with MiXCR, one entry per CDR3 protein. The sample shows around 180,000 distinct CDR3 sequences, approximately 12% of them seen only once. In its sample, this clonotype was seen many times. Its antigen is as yet unknown. The chain couples TRBV6-1 to TRBJ1-2; D might be TRBD1 (5 bases). Sequenced material: blood, either unsorted or a sorted T cell fraction (not recorded which). This TCR derives from a female donor with ankylosing spondylitis or in good health (not recorded which). The CDR3 protein is CASRNRFNYGYTF. Written as DNA, the CDR3 is TGTGCCAGCAGAAACAGGTTCAACTATGGCTACACCTTC.